Listed below are T cell receptor beta chains from one sample, sequenced in a study of blood T cell repertoires in COVID-19. TCRdb keeps only in-frame clones here, not all; method: immunoSEQ multiplex PCR. Here the sample spans about 350,000 clones, around nine tenths being singletons. The sequenced material came from peripheral blood. These receptors were taken from a woman aged 60-75 years with COVID-19, enrolled during active disease. Each CDR3 is given with its conserved first and last residue. D genes are given only for firm matches. Expanded clones are given a class, and other clones once, few, many or no size at all.

abundance: .
v_gene: TRBV6-5
len: 15
j_gene: TRBJ2-7
d_gene: .
CDR3aa: CASTPRSGWSYEQYF
CDR3nt: TGTGCCAGCACCCCAAGGTCAGGGTGGTCCTACGAGCAGTACTTC

abundance: .
v_gene: TRBV4-1
len: 14
j_gene: TRBJ1-5
d_gene: TRBD1
CDR3aa: CASSQAQGAQPQHF
CDR3nt: TGCGCCAGCAGCCAAGCGCAGGGGGCCCAGCCCCAGCATTTT

abundance: .
v_gene: TRBV6-5
len: 16
j_gene: TRBJ1-5
d_gene: .
CDR3aa: CASSFSPPGRGQPQHF
CDR3nt: TGTGCCAGCAGTTTCAGTCCGCCAGGCAGGGGACAGCCCCAGCATTTT

abundance: .
v_gene: TRBV18
len: 17
j_gene: TRBJ1-3
d_gene: TRBD1
CDR3aa: CASSQLGQAADGNTIYF
CDR3nt: TGTGCCAGCTCACAACTTGGACAGGCGGCGGACGGAAACACCATATATTTT

abundance: .
v_gene: TRBV11-2
len: 12
j_gene: TRBJ1-6
d_gene: TRBD1
CDR3aa: CASSFRQGHLHF
CDR3nt: TGTGCCAGCAGTTTCCGACAGGGCCACCTCCACTTT

abundance: few
v_gene: TRBV5-1
len: 15
j_gene: TRBJ1-1
d_gene: TRBD1
CDR3aa: CASSLASPGTGEAFF
CDR3nt: TGCGCCAGCAGCTTGGCCTCCCCCGGGACAGGAGAAGCTTTCTTT

abundance: once
v_gene: TRBV9
len: 16
j_gene: TRBJ2-3
d_gene: TRBD2
CDR3aa: CASSPRLAGLLDTQYF
CDR3nt: TGTGCCAGCAGCCCCCGACTAGCGGGTCTACTTGATACGCAGTATTTT

abundance: .
v_gene: TRBV3-1/TRBV3-2
len: 15
j_gene: TRBJ2-7
d_gene: TRBD1
CDR3aa: CASSQSDRGGLEQYF
CDR3nt: TGTGCCAGCAGCCAATCGGACAGGGGTGGGTTGGAGCAGTACTTC

abundance: .
v_gene: TRBV7-2
len: 13
j_gene: TRBJ1-1
d_gene: .
CDR3aa: CASSLGRNTEAFF
CDR3nt: TGTGCCAGCAGCTTAGGGAGGAACACTGAAGCTTTCTTT

abundance: .
v_gene: TRBV7-9
len: 14
j_gene: TRBJ2-5
d_gene: .
CDR3aa: CASTPPGHRQTQYF
CDR3nt: TGTGCCAGCACCCCCCCGGGACACAGACAGACCCAGTACTTC

abundance: .
v_gene: TRBV6-6
len: 16
j_gene: TRBJ1-5
d_gene: .
CDR3aa: CASSLGGTYSNQPQHF
CDR3nt: TGTGCCAGCAGTCTGGGGGGGACTTATAGCAATCAGCCCCAGCATTTT

abundance: .
v_gene: TRBV7-2
len: 16
j_gene: TRBJ2-2
d_gene: .
CDR3aa: CASSLGPVANTGELFF
CDR3nt: TGTGCCAGCAGCTTAGGTCCAGTTGCGAACACCGGGGAGCTGTTTTTT

abundance: .
v_gene: TRBV19
len: 17
j_gene: TRBJ2-2
d_gene: TRBD1
CDR3aa: CASRRVIRGPSTGELFF
CDR3nt: TGTGCCAGTAGGAGGGTAATCAGGGGGCCGAGCACCGGGGAGCTGTTTTTT

abundance: once
v_gene: TRBV5-8
len: 15
j_gene: TRBJ1-1
d_gene: .
CDR3aa: CASSPTWSLNTEAFF
CDR3nt: TGTGCCAGCAGCCCCACCTGGAGCTTAAACACTGAAGCTTTCTTT

abundance: .
v_gene: TRBV7-9
len: 15
j_gene: TRBJ2-2
d_gene: TRBD2
CDR3aa: CASSQTSGGTGELFF
CDR3nt: TGTGCCAGCAGCCAGACTAGCGGGGGGACCGGGGAGCTGTTTTTT

abundance: .
v_gene: TRBV15
len: 15
j_gene: TRBJ2-5
d_gene: .
CDR3aa: CATSRGGGTRSAQYF
CDR3nt: TGTGCCACCAGCAGAGGCGGCGGTACAAGATCGGCCCAGTACTTC

abundance: .
v_gene: TRBV5-6
len: 15
j_gene: TRBJ1-2
d_gene: .
CDR3aa: CASSLVGVEGYGYTF
CDR3nt: TGTGCCAGCAGCTTGGTAGGGGTGGAGGGCTATGGCTACACCTTC

abundance: .
v_gene: TRBV19
len: 15
j_gene: TRBJ1-2
d_gene: TRBD1
CDR3aa: CASRDMDREVGGYTF
CDR3nt: TGTGCCAGTAGGGATATGGACAGGGAAGTGGGCGGCTACACCTTC

abundance: .
v_gene: TRBV18
len: 15
j_gene: TRBJ2-5
d_gene: TRBD2
CDR3aa: CASSPPVAGAETQYF
CDR3nt: TGTGCCAGCTCACCACCCGTAGCGGGGGCAGAGACCCAGTACTTC

abundance: .
v_gene: TRBV4-1
len: 17
j_gene: TRBJ1-2
d_gene: .
CDR3aa: CASSQELGSAINYGYTF
CDR3nt: TGCGCCAGCAGCCAAGAACTGGGCAGTGCGATTAACTATGGCTACACCTTC

abundance: .
v_gene: TRBV12-5
len: 14
j_gene: TRBJ2-7
d_gene: TRBD2
CDR3aa: CASGLSGGAGEQYF
CDR3nt: TGTGCTAGTGGTTTAAGCGGGGGGGCCGGCGAGCAGTACTTC

abundance: .
v_gene: TRBV5-1
len: 11
j_gene: TRBJ1-3
d_gene: .
CDR3aa: CASSGGNTIYF
CDR3nt: TGCGCCAGCAGCGGCGGAAACACCATATATTTT